The clone carrying this TCR beta chain has only a few counts. Its antigen is currently unknown. This specimen comes from a study of T cell repertoires in cytomegalovirus infection. Study-level information: Recently identified HLA-C-restricted CMV epitopes were used, and well-studied HLA-B-restricted CMV epitopes were used as well.

V was trimmed by 1 base and J by 2 bases, leaving 9 bases between them. The CDR3 spans 15 residues. CDR1 and CDR2 (germline): SNHLY, FYNNEI. In TCRdb, the reads were re-called with MiXCR into one record per CDR3 protein. The data show approximately 1,000,000 distinct CDR3 sequences, around 32% seen once. V is TRBV2 and J is TRBJ2-1; D remains unclear. The starting material was cultured CD8+ T cells from PBMCs, obtained from culture after CMV antigen stimulation. The TCR comes from a human donor in good health (CMV status not recorded). Some clones in this sample may be carry-over from other donors' samples. CDR3 in amino acids: CASSEGGFTYNEQFF. The CDR3 region has the DNA TGTGCCAGCAGTGAAGGGGGTTTTACCTACAATGAGCAGTTCTTC.